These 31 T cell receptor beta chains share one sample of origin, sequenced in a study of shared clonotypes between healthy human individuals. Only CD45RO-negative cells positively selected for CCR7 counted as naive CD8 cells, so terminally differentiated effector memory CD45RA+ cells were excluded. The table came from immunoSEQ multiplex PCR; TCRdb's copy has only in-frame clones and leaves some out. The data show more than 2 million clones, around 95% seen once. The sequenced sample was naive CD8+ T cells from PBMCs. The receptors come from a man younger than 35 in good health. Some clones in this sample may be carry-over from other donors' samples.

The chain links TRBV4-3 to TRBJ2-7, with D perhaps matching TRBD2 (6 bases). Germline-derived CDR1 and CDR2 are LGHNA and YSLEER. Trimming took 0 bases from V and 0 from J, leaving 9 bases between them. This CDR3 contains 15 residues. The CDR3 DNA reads TGCGCCAGCAGCCAAGATAGCGGATTCTCCTACGAGCAGTACTTC. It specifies CASSQDSGFSYEQYF.

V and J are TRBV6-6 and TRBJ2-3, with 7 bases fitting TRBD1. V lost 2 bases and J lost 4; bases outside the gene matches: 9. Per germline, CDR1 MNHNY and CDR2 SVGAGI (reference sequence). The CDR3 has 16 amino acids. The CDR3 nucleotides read TGTGCCAGCAGTTACCCCCGACAGGGTGGGGCAGATACGCAGTATTTT. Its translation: CASSYPRQGGADTQYF.

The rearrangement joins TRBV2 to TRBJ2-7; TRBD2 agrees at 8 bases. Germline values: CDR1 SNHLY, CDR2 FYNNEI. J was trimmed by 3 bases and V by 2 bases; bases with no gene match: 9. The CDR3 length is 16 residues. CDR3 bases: TGTGCCAGCAGTGAATCGGTGCTAGCGGGTATCTACGAGCAGTACTTC. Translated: CASSESVLAGIYEQYF.

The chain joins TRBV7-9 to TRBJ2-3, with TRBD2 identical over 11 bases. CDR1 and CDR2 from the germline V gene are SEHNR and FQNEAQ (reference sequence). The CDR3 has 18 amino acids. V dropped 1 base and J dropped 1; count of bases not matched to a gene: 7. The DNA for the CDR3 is TGTGCCAGCAGCTTAGGTCCTAGCGGGGGGAAACGCACAGATACGCAGTATTTT. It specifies CASSLGPSGGKRTDTQYF.

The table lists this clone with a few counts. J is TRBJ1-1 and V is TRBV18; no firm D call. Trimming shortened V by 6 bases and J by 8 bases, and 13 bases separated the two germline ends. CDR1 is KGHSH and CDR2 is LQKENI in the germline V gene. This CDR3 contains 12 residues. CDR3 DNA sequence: TGTGCCAGCTCCCATAAGCGGTCCGAAGCTTTCTTT. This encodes CASSHKRSEAFF.

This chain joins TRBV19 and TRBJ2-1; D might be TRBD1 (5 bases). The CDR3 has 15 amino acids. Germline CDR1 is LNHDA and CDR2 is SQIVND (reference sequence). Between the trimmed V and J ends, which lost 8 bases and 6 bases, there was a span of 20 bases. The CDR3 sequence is CASYGRGFSGNEQFF. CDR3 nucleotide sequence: TGTGCCAGTTATGGAAGGGGCTTCTCAGGCAATGAGCAGTTCTTC.

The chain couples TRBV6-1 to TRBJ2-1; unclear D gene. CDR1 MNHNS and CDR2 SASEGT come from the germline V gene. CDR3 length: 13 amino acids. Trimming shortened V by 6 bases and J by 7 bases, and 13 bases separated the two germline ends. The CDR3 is CASRELFSNEQFF. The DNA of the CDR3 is TGTGCCAGCAGGGAACTATTTTCGAATGAGCAGTTCTTC.

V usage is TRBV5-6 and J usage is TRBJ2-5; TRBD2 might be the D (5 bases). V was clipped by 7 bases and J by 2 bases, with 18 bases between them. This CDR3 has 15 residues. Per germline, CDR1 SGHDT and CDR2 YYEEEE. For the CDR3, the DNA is TGTGCCAGCGCGATGGACCCAGCGGATCAAGAGACCCAGTACTTC. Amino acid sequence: CASAMDPADQETQYF.

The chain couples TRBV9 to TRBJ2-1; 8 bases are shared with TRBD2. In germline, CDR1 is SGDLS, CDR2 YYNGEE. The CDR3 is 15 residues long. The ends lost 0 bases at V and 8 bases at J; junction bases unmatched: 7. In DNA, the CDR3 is TGTGCCAGCAGCGTAGCGAGCGGGAGTAGAGATGAGCAGTTCTTC. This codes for CASSVASGSRDEQFF.

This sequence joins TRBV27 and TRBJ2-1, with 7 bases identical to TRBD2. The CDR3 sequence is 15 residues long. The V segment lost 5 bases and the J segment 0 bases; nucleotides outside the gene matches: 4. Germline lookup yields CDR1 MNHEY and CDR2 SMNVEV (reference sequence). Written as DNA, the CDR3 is TGTGCCAGCAGTCCGCTAGCGGACTCCTACAATGAGCAGTTCTTC. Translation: CASSPLADSYNEQFF.

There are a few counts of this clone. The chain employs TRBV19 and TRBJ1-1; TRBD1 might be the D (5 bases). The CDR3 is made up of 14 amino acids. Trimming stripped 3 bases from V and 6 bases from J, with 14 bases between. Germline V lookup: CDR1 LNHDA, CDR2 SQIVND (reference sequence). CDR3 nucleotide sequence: TGTGCCAGTAGTATCCCCCTTCTGGGGGCTGAAGCTTTCTTT. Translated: CASSIPLLGAEAFF.

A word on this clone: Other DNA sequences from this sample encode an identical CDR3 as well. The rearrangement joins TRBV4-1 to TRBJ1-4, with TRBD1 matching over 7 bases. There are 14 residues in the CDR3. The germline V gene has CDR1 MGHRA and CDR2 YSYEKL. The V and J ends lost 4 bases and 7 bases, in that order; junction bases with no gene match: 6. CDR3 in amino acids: CASSPRQGGEKLFF. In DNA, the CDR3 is TGCGCCAGCAGCCCGCGACAGGGTGGTGAAAAACTGTTTTTT.

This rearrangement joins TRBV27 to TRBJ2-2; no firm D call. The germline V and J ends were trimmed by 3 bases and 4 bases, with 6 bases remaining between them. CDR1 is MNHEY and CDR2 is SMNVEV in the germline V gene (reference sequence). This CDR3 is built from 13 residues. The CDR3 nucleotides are TGTGCCAGCAGTTTGACGACCACCGGGGAGCTGTTTTTT. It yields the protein CASSLTTTGELFF.

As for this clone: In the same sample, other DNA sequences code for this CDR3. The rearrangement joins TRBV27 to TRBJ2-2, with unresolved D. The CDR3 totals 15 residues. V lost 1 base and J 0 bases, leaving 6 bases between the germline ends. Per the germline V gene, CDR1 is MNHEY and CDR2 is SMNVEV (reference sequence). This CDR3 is CASSLLGANTGELFF. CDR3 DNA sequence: TGTGCCAGCAGTTTATTGGGCGCGAACACCGGGGAGCTGTTTTTT.

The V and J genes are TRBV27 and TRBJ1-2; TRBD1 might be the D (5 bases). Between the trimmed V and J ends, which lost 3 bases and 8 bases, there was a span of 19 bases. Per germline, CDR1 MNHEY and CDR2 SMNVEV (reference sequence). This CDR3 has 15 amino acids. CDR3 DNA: TGTGCCAGCAGTTTTGTTGGGGCGCGTTTGGGAGGCTACACCTTC. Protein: CASSFVGARLGGYTF.

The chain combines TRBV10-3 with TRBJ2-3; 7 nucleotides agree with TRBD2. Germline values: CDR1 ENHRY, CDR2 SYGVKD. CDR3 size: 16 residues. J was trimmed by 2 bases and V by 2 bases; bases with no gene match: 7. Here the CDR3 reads CAISESEERDTDTQYF. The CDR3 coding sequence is TGTGCCATCAGTGAGAGTGAGGAGCGGGACACAGATACGCAGTATTTT.

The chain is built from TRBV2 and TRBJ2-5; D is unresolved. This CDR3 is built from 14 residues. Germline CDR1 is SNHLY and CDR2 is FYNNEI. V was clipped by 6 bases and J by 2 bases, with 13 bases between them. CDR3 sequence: CASSNPVGQETQYF. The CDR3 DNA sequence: TGTGCCAGCAGCAACCCCGTGGGGCAAGAGACCCAGTACTTC.

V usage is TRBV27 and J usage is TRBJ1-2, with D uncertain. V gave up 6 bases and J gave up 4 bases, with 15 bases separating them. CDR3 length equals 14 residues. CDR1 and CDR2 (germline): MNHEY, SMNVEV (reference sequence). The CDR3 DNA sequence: TGTGCCAGCAGATCCCCAAGTAGGATCTATGGCTACACCTTC. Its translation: CASRSPSRIYGYTF.

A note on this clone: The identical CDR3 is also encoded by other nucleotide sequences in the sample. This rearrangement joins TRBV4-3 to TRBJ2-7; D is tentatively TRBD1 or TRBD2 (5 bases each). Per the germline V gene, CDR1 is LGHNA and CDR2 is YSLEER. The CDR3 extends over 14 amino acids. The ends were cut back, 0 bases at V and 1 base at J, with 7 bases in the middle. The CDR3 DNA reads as TGCGCCAGCAGCCAAGATGGGGGATCCTACGAGCAGTACTTC. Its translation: CASSQDGGSYEQYF.

In DNA, the CDR3 is TGTGCCAGCAGCTTAGGGCTCACTGGATTCAGCTCCTACGAGCAGTACTTC. The encoded protein is CASSLGLTGFSSYEQYF. The chain couples TRBV7-2 to TRBJ2-7; no clear D. The germline CDR1 and CDR2 sequences are SGHTA and FQGNSA. Trimming cost V 1 base and J 0 bases, with 16 bases left between them. This CDR3 contains 17 residues.

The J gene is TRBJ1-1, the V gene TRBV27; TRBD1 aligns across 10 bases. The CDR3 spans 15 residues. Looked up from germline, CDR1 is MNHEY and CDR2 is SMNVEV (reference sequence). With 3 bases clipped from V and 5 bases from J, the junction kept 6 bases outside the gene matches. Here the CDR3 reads CASSFRQGAGTEAFF. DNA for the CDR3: TGTGCCAGCAGTTTCCGACAGGGGGCTGGGACTGAAGCTTTCTTT.

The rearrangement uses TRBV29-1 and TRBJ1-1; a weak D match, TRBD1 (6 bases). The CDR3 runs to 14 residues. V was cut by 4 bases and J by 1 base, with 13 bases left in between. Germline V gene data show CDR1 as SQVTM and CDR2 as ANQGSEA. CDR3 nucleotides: TGCAGCGTTGGGACGGACAGCTCGAACACTGAAGCTTTCTTT. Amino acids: CSVGTDSSNTEAFF.

The chain's CDR3 is CASSVSGSPHEQFF. For the CDR3, the DNA is TGTGCCAGCAGCGTTAGCGGGAGTCCCCATGAGCAGTTCTTC. The chain uses TRBV7-9 and TRBJ2-1; 9 nucleotides match TRBD2. The CDR3 totals 14 residues. V gave up 5 bases and J gave up 8 bases; unmatched junction bases: 7. Germline assignment: CDR1 SEHNR and CDR2 FQNEAQ (reference sequence).

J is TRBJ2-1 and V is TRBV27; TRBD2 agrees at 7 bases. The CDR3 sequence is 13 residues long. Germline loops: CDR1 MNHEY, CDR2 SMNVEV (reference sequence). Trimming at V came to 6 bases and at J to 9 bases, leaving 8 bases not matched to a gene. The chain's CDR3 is CASSYTSVAEQFF. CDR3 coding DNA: TGTGCCAGCAGCTATACTAGCGTAGCTGAGCAGTTCTTC.

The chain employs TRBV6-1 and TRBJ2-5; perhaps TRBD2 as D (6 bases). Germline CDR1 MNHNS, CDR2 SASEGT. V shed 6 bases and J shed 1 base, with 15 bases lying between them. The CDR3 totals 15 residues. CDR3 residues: CASSIAGQIQETQYF. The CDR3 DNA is TGTGCCAGCAGCATTGCGGGGCAGATCCAAGAGACCCAGTACTTC.

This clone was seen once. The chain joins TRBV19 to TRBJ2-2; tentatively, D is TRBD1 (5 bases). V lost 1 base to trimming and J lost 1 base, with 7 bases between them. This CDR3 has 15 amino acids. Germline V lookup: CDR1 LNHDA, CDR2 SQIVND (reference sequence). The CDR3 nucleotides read TGTGCCAGTAGTATAGTGACAGAGAACACCGGGGAGCTGTTTTTT. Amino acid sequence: CASSIVTENTGELFF.

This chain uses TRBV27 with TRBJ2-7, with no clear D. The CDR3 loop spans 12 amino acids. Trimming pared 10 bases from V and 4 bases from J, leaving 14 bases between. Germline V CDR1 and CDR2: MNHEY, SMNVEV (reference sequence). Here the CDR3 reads CATGGSLYEQYF. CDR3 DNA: TGTGCCACAGGCGGCAGCCTTTACGAGCAGTACTTC.

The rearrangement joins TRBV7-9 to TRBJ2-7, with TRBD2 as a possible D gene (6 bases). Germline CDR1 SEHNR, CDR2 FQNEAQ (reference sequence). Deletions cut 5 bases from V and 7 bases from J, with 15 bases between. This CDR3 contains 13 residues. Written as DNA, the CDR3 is TGTGCCAGCAGCCTAACGGAGGGAGGAGAGCAGTACTTC. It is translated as CASSLTEGGEQYF.

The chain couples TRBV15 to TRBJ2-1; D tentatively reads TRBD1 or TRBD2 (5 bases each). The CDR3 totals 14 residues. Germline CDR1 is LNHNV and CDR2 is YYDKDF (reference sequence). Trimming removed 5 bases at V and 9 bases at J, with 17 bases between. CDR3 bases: TGTGCCACCAGCGGGGCCCTTCTAGCTGGTGAGCAGTTCTTC. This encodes CATSGALLAGEQFF. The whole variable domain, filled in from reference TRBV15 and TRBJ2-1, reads DAMVIQNPRYQVTQFGKPVTLSCSQTLNHNVMYWYQQKSSQAPKLLFHYYDKDFNNEADTPDNFQSRRPNTSFCFLDIRSPGLGDTAMYLCATSGALLAGEQFFGPGTRLTVL.

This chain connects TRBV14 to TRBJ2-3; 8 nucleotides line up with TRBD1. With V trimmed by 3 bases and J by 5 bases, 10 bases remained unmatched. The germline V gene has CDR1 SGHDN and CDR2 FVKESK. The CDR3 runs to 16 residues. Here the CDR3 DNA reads TGTGCCAGCAGCCAGCAGACAGGGGATAAGGAAGATACGCAGTATTTT. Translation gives CASSQQTGDKEDTQYF.

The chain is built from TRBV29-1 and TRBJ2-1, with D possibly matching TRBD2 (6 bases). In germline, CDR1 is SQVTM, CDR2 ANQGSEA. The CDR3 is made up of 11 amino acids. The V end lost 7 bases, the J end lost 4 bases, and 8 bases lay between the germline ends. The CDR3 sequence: CSAGGYNEQFF. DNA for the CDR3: TGCAGCGCTGGAGGGTACAATGAGCAGTTCTTC.